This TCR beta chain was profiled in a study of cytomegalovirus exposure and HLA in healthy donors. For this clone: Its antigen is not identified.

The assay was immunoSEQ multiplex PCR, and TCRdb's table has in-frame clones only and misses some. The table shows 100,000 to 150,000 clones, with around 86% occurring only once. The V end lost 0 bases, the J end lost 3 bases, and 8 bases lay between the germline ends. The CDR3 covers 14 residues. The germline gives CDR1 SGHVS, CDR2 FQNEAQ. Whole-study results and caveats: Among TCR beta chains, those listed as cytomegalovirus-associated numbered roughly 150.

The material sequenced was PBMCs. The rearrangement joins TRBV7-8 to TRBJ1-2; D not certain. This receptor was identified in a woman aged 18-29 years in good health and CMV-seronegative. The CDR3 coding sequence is TGTGCCAGCAGCTTAGCTTATTCCGACTATGGCTACACCTTC. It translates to CASSLAYSDYGYTF. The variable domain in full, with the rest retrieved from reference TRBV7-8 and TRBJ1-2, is GAGVSQSPRYKVAKRGQDVALRCDPISGHVSLFWYQQALGQGPEFLTYFQNEAQLDKSGLPSDRFFAERPEGSVSTLKIQRTQQEDSAVYLCASSLAYSDYGYTFGSGTRLTVV.